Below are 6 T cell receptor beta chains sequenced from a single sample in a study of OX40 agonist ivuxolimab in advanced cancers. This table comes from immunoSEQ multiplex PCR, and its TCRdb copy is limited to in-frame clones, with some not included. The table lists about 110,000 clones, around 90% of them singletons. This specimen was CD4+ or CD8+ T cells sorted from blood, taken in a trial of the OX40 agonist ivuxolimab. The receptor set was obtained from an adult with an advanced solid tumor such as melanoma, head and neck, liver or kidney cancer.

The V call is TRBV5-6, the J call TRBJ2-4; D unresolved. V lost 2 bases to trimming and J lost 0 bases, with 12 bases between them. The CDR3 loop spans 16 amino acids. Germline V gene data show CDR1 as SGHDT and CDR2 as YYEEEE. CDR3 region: CASSFGVTLAKNIQYF. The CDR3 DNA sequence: TGTGCCAGCAGCTTCGGCGTTACTCTAGCCAAAAACATTCAGTACTTC.

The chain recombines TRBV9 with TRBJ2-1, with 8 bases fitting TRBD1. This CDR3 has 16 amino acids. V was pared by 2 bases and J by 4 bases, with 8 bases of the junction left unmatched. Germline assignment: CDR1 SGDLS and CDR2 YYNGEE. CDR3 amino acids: CASSVTGGRRYNEQFF. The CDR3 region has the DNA TGTGCCAGCAGCGTCACAGGGGGACGCCGATACAATGAGCAGTTCTTC.

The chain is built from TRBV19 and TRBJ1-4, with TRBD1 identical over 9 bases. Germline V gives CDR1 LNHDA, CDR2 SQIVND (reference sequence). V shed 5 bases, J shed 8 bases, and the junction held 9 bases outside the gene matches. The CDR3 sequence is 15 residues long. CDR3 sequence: CASSALQGAEEKLFF. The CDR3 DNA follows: TGTGCCAGTAGTGCCCTACAGGGGGCAGAAGAAAAACTGTTTTTT.

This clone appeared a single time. The DNA for the CDR3 is TGTGCCAGCAGCTTCGGGACAGGGGAAACTTGGCCCTACGAGCAGTACTTC. Protein: CASSFGTGETWPYEQYF. The rearrangement links TRBV11-3 to TRBJ2-7; 10 bases align to TRBD1. The junction had 10 bases not matched to a gene; V was cut back by 3 bases and J by 2 bases. The CDR3 consists of 17 residues. Germline-derived CDR1 and CDR2 are SGHNT and YENEEA.

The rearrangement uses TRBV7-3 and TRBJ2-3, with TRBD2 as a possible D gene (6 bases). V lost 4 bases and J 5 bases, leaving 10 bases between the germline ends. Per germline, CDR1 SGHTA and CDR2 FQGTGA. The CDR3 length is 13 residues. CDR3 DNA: TGTGCCAGCAGCTCGCAGGGAGGAGATACGCAGTATTTT. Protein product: CASSSQGGDTQYF.

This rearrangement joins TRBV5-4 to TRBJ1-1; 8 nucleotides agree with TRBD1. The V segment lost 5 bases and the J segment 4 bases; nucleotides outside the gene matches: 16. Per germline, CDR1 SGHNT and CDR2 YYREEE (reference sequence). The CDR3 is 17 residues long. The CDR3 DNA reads TGTGCCAGCAGGAGGGGCCTTGGACAGGGATTCTCCACTGAAGCTTTCTTT. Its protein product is CASRRGLGQGFSTEAFF.